Reported below is one T cell receptor (beta chain). The CDR3 runs to 13 residues. From germline, CDR1 is SGHTA and CDR2 FQGNSA. V was pared by 1 base and J by 7 bases, with 10 bases between. Generated by immunoSEQ multiplex PCR, the TCRdb table keeps only in-frame clones and is missing some. In the table there are 30,000 to 40,000 clones, around 91% of which are singletons. The sample comes from a study of T cell changes during pregnancy in multiple sclerosis. This sequence was found in a female donor with multiple sclerosis, enrolled in a pregnancy study. The chain links TRBV7-2 to TRBJ2-5, with D unresolved. This specimen was CD8+ T cells from peripheral blood mononuclear cells, taken in the second trimester of pregnancy. CDR3 DNA: TGTGCCAGCAGCTTAGGCTCCCTCGGGACCCAGTACTTC. Residues: CASSLGSLGTQYF. Together with reference TRBV7-2 and TRBJ2-5, the CDR3 gives the full variable domain: GAGVSQSPSNKVTEKGKDVELRCDPISGHTALYWYRQSLGQGLEFLIYFQGNSAPDKSGLPSDRFSAERTGGSVSTLTIQRTQQEDSAVYLCASSLGSLGTQYFGPGTRLLVL.